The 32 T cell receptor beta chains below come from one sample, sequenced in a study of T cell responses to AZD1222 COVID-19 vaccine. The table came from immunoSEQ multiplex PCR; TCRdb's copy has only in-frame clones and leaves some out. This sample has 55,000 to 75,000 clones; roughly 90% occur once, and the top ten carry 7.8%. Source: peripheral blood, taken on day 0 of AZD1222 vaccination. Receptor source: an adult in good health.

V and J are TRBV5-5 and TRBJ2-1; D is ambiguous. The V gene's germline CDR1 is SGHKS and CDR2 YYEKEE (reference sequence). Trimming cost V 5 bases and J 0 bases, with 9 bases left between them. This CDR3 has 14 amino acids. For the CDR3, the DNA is TGTGCCAGCAGTTCGGACCTCTCCTACAATGAGCAGTTCTTC. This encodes CASSSDLSYNEQFF.

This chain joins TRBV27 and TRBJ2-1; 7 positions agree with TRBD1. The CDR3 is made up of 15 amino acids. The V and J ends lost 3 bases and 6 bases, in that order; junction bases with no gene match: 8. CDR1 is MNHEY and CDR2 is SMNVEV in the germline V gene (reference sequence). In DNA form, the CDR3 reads TGTGCCAGCAGTTTCCCCCCGGGACAGAGCAATGAGCAGTTCTTC. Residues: CASSFPPGQSNEQFF.

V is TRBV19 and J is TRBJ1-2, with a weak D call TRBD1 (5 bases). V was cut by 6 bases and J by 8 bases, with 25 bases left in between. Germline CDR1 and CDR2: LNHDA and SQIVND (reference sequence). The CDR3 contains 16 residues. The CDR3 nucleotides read TGTGCCAGTAGCCTACGCACCGGGACTCTCCCTTCAGGCTACACCTTC. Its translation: CASSLRTGTLPSGYTF.

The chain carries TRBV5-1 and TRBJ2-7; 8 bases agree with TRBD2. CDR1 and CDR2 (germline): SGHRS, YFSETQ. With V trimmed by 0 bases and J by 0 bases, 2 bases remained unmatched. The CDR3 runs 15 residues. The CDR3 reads CASSLGTSRSYEQYF. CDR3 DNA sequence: TGCGCCAGCAGCTTGGGGACTAGCCGCTCCTACGAGCAGTACTTC.

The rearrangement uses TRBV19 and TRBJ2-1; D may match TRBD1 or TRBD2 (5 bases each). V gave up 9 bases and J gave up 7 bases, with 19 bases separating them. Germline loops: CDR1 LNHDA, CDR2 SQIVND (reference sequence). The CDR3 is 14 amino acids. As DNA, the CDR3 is TGTGCCAGCGGGTGGGGGAATAAGGGTAATGAGCAGTTCTTC. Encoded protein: CASGWGNKGNEQFF.

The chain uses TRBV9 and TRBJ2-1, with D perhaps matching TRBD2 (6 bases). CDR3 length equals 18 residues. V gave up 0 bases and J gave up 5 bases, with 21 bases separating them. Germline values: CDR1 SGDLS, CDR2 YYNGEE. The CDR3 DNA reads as TGTGCCAGCAGCGTAGTTGGAACTAGCTTACACAAGGACAATGAGCAGTTCTTC. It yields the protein CASSVVGTSLHKDNEQFF.

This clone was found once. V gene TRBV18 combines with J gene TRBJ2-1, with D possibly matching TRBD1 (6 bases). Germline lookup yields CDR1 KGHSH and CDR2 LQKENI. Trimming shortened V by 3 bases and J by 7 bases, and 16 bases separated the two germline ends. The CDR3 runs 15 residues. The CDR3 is CASSPSPGAGNEQFF. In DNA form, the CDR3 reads TGTGCCAGCTCACCTTCTCCAGGGGCGGGTAATGAGCAGTTCTTC.

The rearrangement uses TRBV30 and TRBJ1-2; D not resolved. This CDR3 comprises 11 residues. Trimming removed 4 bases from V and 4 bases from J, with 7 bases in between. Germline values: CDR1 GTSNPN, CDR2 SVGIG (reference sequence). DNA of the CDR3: TGTGCCTGGAAGGTATTCTATGGCTACACCTTC. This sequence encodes CAWKVFYGYTF.

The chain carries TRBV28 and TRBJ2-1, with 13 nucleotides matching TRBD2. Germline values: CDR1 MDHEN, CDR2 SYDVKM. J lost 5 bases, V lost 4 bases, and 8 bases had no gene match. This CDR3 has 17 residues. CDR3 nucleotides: TGTGCCAGCAGTTCCCCCCTCGGGACTAGCGGGGACAATGAGCAGTTCTTC. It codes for CASSSPLGTSGDNEQFF.

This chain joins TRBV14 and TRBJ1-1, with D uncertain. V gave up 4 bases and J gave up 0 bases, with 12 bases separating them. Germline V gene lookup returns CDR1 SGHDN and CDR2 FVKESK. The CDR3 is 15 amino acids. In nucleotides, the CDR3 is TGTGCCAGCAGCCCTAAGATGGGCCTGAACACTGAAGCTTTCTTT. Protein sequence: CASSPKMGLNTEAFF.

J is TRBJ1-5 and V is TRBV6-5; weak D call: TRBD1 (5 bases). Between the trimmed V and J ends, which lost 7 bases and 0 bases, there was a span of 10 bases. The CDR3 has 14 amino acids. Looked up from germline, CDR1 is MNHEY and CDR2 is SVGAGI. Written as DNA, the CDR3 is TGTGCCAGCACCAGGGTCAATAGCAATCAGCCCCAGCATTTT. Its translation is CASTRVNSNQPQHF.

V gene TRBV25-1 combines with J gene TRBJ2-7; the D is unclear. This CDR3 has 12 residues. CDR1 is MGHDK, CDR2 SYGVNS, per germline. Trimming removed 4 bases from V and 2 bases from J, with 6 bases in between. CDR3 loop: CASSGQPYEQYF. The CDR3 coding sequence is TGTGCCAGCAGTGGGCAGCCCTACGAGCAGTACTTC.

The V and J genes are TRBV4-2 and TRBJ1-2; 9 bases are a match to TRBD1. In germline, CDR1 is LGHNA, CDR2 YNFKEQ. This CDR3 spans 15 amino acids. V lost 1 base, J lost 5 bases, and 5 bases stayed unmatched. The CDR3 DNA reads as TGTGCCAGCAGCCAAGCCTCGGGACAGGGTTATGGCTACACCTTC. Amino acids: CASSQASGQGYGYTF.

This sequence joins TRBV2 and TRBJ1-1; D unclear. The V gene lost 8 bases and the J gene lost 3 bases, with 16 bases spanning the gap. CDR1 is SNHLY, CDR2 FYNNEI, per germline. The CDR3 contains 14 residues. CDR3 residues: CASDSWTFDTEAFF. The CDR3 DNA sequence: TGTGCCAGCGACTCATGGACCTTCGACACTGAAGCTTTCTTT.

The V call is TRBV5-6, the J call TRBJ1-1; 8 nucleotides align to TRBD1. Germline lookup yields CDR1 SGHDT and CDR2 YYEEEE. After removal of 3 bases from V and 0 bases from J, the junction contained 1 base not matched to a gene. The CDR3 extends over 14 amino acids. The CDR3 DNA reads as TGTGCCAGCAGCTGGGACAGGCTGAACACTGAAGCTTTCTTT. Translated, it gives CASSWDRLNTEAFF.

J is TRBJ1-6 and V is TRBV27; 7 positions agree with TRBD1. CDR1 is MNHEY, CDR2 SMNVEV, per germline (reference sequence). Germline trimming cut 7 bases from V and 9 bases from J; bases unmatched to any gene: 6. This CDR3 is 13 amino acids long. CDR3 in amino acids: CASKLTGLSPLHF. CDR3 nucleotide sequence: TGTGCCAGCAAATTGACAGGGCTTTCACCCCTCCACTTT.

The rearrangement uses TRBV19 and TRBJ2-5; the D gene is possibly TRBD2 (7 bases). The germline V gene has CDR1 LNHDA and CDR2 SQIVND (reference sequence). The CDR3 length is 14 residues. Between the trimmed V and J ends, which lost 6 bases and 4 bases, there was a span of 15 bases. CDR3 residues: CASREGGALETQYF. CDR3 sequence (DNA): TGTGCCAGTAGGGAGGGGGGGGCCTTAGAGACCCAGTACTTC.

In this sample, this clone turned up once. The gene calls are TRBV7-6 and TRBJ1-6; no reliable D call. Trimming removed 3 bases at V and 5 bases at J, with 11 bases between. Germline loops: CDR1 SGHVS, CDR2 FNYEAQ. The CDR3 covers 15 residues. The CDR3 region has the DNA TGTGCCAGCAGCTTGACGACGGGAAATAATTCACCCCTCCACTTT. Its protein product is CASSLTTGNNSPLHF.

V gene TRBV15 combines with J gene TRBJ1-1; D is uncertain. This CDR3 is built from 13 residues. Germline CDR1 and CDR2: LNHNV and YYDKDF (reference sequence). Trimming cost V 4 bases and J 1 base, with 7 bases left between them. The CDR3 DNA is TGTGCCACCAGCACTACAGCGAACACTGAAGCTTTCTTT. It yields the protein CATSTTANTEAFF.

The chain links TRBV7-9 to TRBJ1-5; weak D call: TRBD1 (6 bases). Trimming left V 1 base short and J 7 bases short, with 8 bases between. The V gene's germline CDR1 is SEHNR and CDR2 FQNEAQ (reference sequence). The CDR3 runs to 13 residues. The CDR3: CASSLVQGQPQHF. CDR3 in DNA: TGTGCCAGCAGCTTAGTACAGGGCCAGCCCCAGCATTTT.

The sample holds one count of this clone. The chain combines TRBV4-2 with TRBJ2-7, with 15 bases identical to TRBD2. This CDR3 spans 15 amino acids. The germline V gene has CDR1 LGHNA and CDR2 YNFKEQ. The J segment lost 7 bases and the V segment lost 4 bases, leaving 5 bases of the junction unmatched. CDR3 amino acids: CASSPGLAGGLEQYF. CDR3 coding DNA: TGTGCCAGCAGCCCGGGACTAGCGGGAGGTTTGGAGCAGTACTTC.

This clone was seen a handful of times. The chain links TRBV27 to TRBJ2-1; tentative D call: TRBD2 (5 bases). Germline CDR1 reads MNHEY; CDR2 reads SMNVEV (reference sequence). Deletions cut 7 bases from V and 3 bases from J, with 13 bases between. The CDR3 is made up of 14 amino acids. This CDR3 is CASNSIGDYNEQFF. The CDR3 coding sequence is TGTGCCAGCAACTCGATCGGGGACTACAATGAGCAGTTCTTC.

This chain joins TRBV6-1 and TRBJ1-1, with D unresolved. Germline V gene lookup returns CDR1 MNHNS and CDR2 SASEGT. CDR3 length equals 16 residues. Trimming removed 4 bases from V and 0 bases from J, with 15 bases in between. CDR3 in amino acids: CASSGRIWDVNTEAFF. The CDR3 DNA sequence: TGTGCCAGCAGTGGTCGGATCTGGGATGTGAACACTGAAGCTTTCTTT.

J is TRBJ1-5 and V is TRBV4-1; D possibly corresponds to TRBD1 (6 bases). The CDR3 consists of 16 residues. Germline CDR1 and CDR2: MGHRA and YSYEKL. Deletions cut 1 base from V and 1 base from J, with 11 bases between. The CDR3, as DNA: TGCGCCAGCAGCCAAGTCAGGGGTCCGAGCAATCAGCCCCAGCATTTT. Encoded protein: CASSQVRGPSNQPQHF.

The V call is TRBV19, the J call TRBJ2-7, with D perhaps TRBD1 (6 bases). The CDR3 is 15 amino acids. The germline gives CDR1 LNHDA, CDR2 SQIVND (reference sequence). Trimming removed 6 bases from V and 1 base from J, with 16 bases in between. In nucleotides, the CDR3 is TGTGCCAGTAGCCGGGTGTGGGACATATCCTACGAGCAGTACTTC. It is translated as CASSRVWDISYEQYF.

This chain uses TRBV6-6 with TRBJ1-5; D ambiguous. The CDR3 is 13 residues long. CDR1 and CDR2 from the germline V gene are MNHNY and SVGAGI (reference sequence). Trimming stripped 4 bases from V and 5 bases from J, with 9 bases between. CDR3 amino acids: CASSLNLYQPQHF. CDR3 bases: TGTGCCAGCAGTTTGAACCTGTATCAGCCCCAGCATTTT.

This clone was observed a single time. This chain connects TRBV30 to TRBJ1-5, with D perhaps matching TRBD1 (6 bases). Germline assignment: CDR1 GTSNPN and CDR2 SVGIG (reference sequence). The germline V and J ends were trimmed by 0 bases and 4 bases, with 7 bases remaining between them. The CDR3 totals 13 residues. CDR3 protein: CAWSVRGNQPQHF. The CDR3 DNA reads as TGTGCCTGGAGTGTTAGGGGGAATCAGCCCCAGCATTTT.

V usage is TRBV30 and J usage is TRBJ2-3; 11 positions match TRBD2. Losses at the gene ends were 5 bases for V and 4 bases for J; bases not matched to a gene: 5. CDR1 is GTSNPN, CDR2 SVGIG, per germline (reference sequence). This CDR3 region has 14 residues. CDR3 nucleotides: TGTGCCTGGGCACTAGCGGGAGTCCCAGATACGCAGTATTTT. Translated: CAWALAGVPDTQYF.

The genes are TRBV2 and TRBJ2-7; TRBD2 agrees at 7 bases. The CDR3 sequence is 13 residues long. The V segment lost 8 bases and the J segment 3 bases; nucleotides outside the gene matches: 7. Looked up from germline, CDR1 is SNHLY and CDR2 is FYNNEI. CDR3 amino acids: CASLPGLNYEQYF. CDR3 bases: TGTGCCAGCCTACCGGGACTAAACTACGAGCAGTACTTC.

The chain's CDR3 is CASSLAYGRSTEAFF. The CDR3 DNA reads as TGTGCCAGCAGCTTAGCTTACGGACGGAGCACTGAAGCTTTCTTT. The chain carries TRBV11-2 and TRBJ1-1; D is unresolved. The CDR3 is 15 residues long. Trimming removed 1 base from V and 4 bases from J, with 13 bases in between. Germline CDR1 is SGHAT and CDR2 is FQNNGV.

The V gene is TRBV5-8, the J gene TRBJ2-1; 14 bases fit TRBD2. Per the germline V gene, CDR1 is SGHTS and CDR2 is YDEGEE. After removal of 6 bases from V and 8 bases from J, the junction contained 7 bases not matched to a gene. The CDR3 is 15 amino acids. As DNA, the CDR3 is TGTGCCAGCACGACTAGCGGGAGGGCATTTGATGAGCAGTTCTTC. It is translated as CASTTSGRAFDEQFF.

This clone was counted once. CDR3 coding DNA: TGTGCCAGCAGTCGACAGGGCTCTGGAAACACCATATATTTT. Translating it yields CASSRQGSGNTIYF. V usage is TRBV28 and J usage is TRBJ1-3; 7 nucleotides match TRBD1. Germline CDR1 MDHEN, CDR2 SYDVKM. The J segment lost 0 bases and the V segment lost 5 bases, leaving 1 base of the junction unmatched. This CDR3 region has 14 residues.